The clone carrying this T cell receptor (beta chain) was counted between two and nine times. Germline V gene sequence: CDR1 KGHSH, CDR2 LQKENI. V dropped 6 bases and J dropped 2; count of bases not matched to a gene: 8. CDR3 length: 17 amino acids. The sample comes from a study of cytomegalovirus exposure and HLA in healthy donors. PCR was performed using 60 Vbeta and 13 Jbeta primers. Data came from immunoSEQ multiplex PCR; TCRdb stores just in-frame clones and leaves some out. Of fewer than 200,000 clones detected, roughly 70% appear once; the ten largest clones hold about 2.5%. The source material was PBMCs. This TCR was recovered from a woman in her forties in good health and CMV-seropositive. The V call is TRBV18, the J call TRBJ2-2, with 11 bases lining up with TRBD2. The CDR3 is CASSYGLAGLNTGELFF. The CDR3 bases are TGTGCCAGCTCCTACGGACTAGCGGGCTTAAACACCGGGGAGCTGTTTTTT.